The 20 T cell receptor beta chains reported below all come from one sample, sequenced in a study of Graves' ophthalmopathy and Graves' hyperthyroidism. Scientists amplified the TCR beta CDR3 regions from RNA transcripts. A first-round RT-PCR used HTBI primers, followed by a second-round multiplex PCR. TCRdb re-called the multiplex PCR reads through MiXCR, storing one row per CDR3 protein. This repertoire shows about 380,000 distinct CDR3 sequences, 15% found once; its top ten account for roughly 7%. Sequenced material: peripheral blood. The receptors here all came from a woman between 18 and 29 years old with stable Graves' hyperthyroidism.

This clonotype came up many times. The rearrangement links TRBV6-1 to TRBJ2-2; 15 bases agree with TRBD2. The J segment lost 4 bases and the V segment lost 6 bases, leaving 3 bases of the junction unmatched. CDR3 length equals 16 residues. Germline V gene data show CDR1 as MNHNS and CDR2 as SASEGT. The CDR3 region has the DNA TGTGCCAGCAGGGGACTAGCGGGGGGTCTCACCGGGGAGCTGTTTTTT. Amino acid sequence: CASRGLAGGLTGELFF.

In its sample, this clonotype was seen many times. The CDR3 reads CSATKPIRAPEVGFF. In DNA form, the CDR3 reads TGCAGTGCTACGAAACCCATCAGGGCCCCTGAAGTTGGTTTCTTT. The gene calls are TRBV20-1 and TRBJ1-1; D may be TRBD1 (5 bases). The CDR3 runs to 15 residues. Germline CDR1 is DFQATT and CDR2 is SNEGSKA (reference sequence). Trimming removed 4 bases at V and 13 bases at J, with 28 bases between.

This clonotype has at least ten counts. The V call is TRBV12-3 or TRBV12-4, the J call TRBJ2-5, with 8 nucleotides matching TRBD2. The CDR3 has 15 amino acids. V was clipped by 6 bases and J by 5 bases; unmatched bases: 11. The CDR3, as DNA: TGTGCCAGCAGCCTCTACGGGGGGGCCTCCGAGACCCAGTACTTC. Encoded protein: CASSLYGGASETQYF.

This clonotype showed up many times. V and J are TRBV12-5 and TRBJ1-1, with no clear D. The CDR3 runs 11 residues. V was trimmed by 5 bases and J by 10 bases, leaving 11 bases between them. CDR1 and CDR2 from the germline V gene are LGHNT and FRNRAP. The CDR3 DNA is TGTGCTAGTGGTACACTCTCTGGAGCTTTCTTT. Its protein is CASGTLSGAFF.

The chain joins TRBV7-8 to TRBJ2-2; the match to TRBD2 covers 9 bases. Germline CDR1 SGHVS, CDR2 FQNEAQ. The CDR3 consists of 16 residues. V gave up 5 bases and J gave up 3 bases; unmatched junction bases: 7. In DNA, the CDR3 is TGTGCCAGCAGCCCCCCGCGGGGGGGACACACCGGGGAGCTGTTTTTT. Its translation is CASSPPRGGHTGELFF.

The chain links TRBV5-1 to TRBJ2-7; 11 bases map to TRBD1. The J segment lost 0 bases and the V segment lost 3 bases, leaving 5 bases of the junction unmatched. The CDR3 consists of 16 residues. CDR1 SGHRS and CDR2 YFSETQ come from the germline V gene. CDR3 DNA sequence: TGCGCCAGCAGCTGGACGGGACAGGGGGTCTCCTACGAGCAGTACTTC. It is translated as CASSWTGQGVSYEQYF.

In nucleotides, the CDR3 is TGTGCCAGCAGTTTATGGGGGGGGCGCGCACAAGAGACCCAGTACTTC. It yields the protein CASSLWGGRAQETQYF. The chain joins TRBV12-3 or TRBV12-4 to TRBJ2-5; tentatively, D is TRBD2 (7 bases). V lost 2 bases, J lost 2 bases, and 15 bases lay in between. The CDR3 totals 16 residues.

The rearrangement uses TRBV6-1 and TRBJ1-5; 10 nucleotides align to TRBD1. The V gene's germline CDR1 is MNHNS and CDR2 SASEGT. The CDR3 is made up of 16 amino acids. The V gene end was trimmed by 6 bases and the J gene end by 3 bases; junction bases not matched to a gene: 8. Here the CDR3 reads CASRTPGQGHNQPQHF. CDR3 nucleotides: TGTGCCAGCAGGACCCCGGGACAGGGGCACAATCAGCCCCAGCATTTT.

This clonotype has more than one count but fewer than ten. V usage is TRBV9 and J usage is TRBJ2-3; D may be TRBD1 (6 bases). CDR1 SGDLS and CDR2 YYNGEE come from the germline V gene. This CDR3 contains 15 residues. V was shortened by 0 bases and J by 0 bases, with 8 bases between the two germline ends. The CDR3 here is CASSVARGSTDTQYF. CDR3 DNA: TGTGCCAGCAGCGTAGCCAGGGGTAGCACAGATACGCAGTATTTT.

This clonotype has a count of ten or more. The chain carries TRBV10-2 and TRBJ1-6, with D uncertain. Germline V gives CDR1 WSHSY, CDR2 SAAADI. CDR3 length: 15 residues. Trimming removed 6 bases at V and 5 bases at J, with 14 bases between. The CDR3 region is CASREAGSDNSPLHF. The DNA of the CDR3 is TGCGCCAGCAGAGAAGCAGGTTCGGATAATTCACCCCTCCACTTT.

This chain connects TRBV4-1 to TRBJ1-2; 8 bases map to TRBD1. V trimming: 0 bases; J trimming: 6 bases; junction bases outside the gene matches: 9. The V gene's germline CDR1 is MGHRA and CDR2 YSYEKL. The CDR3 is 16 residues long. The CDR3 sequence is CASSQDRTGSVNGYTF. CDR3 DNA sequence: TGCGCCAGCAGCCAAGACCGGACAGGGTCCGTAAATGGCTACACCTTC.

The genes are TRBV12-5 and TRBJ2-7; D may be TRBD1 (6 bases). Germline V CDR1 and CDR2: LGHNT, FRNRAP. CDR3 size: 14 residues. Trimming took 3 bases from V and 4 from J, leaving 13 bases between them. The CDR3 loop reads CASGFPDRTYEQYF. The CDR3, as DNA: TGTGCTAGTGGTTTCCCTGACAGGACATACGAGCAGTACTTC.

This clonotype occurred a few times. This rearrangement joins TRBV11-1 to TRBJ2-2, with a possible D match to TRBD1 (5 bases). The V and J ends lost 0 bases and 4 bases respectively, with 12 bases between them. CDR3 length equals 16 residues. Germline CDR1 and CDR2: SGHAT and FQDESV (reference sequence). The CDR3 loop is CASSLARALGTGELFF. CDR3 DNA: TGTGCCAGCAGCTTAGCCAGGGCGTTGGGCACCGGGGAGCTGTTTTTT.

The V gene is TRBV12-3 or TRBV12-4, the J gene TRBJ2-2, with D possibly matching TRBD2 (5 bases). The V end was cut by 4 bases, the J end by 1 base, with 7 bases between. The length of the CDR3 is 14 residues. CDR3 sequence: CASSSEGNTGELFF. CDR3 nucleotides: TGTGCCAGCAGTTCCGAGGGGAACACCGGGGAGCTGTTTTTT.

At least ten counts were recorded for this clonotype. The chain has TRBV12-3 or TRBV12-4 and TRBJ1-5; 7 nucleotides align to TRBD1. With 6 bases clipped from V and 6 bases from J, the junction kept 5 bases outside the gene matches. The CDR3 is 13 amino acids. CDR3 residues: CASRGTVAQPQHF. The CDR3 DNA reads as TGTGCCAGCAGGGGGACAGTGGCTCAGCCCCAGCATTTT.

This clonotype came up a few times. The CDR3, as DNA: TGTGCCAGCTCACCGGACGGAGTGAACACTGAAGCTTTCTTT. The encoded protein is CASSPDGVNTEAFF. V usage is TRBV18 and J usage is TRBJ1-1; D gene uncertain. The CDR3 covers 14 residues. Per germline, CDR1 KGHSH and CDR2 LQKENI. Trimming removed 3 bases at V and 0 bases at J, with 8 bases between.

This clonotype appeared many times. The gene calls are TRBV10-3 and TRBJ2-7, with 10 bases that match TRBD1. In germline, CDR1 is ENHRY, CDR2 SYGVKD. The CDR3 extends over 16 amino acids. Trimming cost V 4 bases and J 5 bases; bases outside gene matches: 11. This CDR3 is CAISGGNTGTGDEQYF. In DNA form, the CDR3 reads TGTGCCATCAGTGGAGGGAATACCGGGACAGGGGACGAGCAGTACTTC.

This clonotype has a count of ten or more. The CDR3 here is CASSRGLSYEQYF. CDR3 sequence (DNA): TGCGCCAGCAGCCGGGGCCTCTCCTACGAGCAGTACTTC. The rearrangement links TRBV4-1 to TRBJ2-7, with D perhaps matching TRBD1 (5 bases). CDR3 length: 13 amino acids. Deletions cut 4 bases from V and 0 bases from J, with 7 bases between. Germline CDR1 and CDR2: MGHRA and YSYEKL.

This clonotype was counted ten times or more. The genes are TRBV5-1 and TRBJ1-2, with unresolved D. Trimming took off 5 bases at V and 3 bases at J, with 11 bases between the two ends. The CDR3 runs to 13 residues. Per the germline V gene, CDR1 is SGHRS and CDR2 is YFSETQ. The CDR3 DNA is TGCGCCAGCAGTGGAGGGAAGGACTATGGCTACACCTTC. It encodes CASSGGKDYGYTF.

This clonotype was seen ten or more times. The CDR3 loop reads CASSSDYRDTGGELFF. The CDR3 DNA reads as TGTGCCAGCAGTTCCGACTACCGGGACACCGGCGGGGAGCTGTTTTTT. The V and J genes are TRBV6-5 and TRBJ2-2; D is perhaps TRBD1 (6 bases). Trimming left V 4 bases short and J 7 bases short, with 19 bases between. The CDR3 runs to 16 residues. Germline V gene sequence: CDR1 MNHEY, CDR2 SVGAGI.